Shown below are 19 T cell receptor beta chains from a single sample sequenced in a study of brain metastases from non-small cell lung cancer. The protocol was immunoSEQ multiplex PCR, while the TCRdb copy is restricted to in-frame clones and leaves out a portion. The table records 3,700 or so clones, 70% to 90% of them present only once. Sequenced material: primary lung tumor tissue. The receptors stem from a donor at least 40 years old with non-small cell lung cancer.

The chain links TRBV7-2 to TRBJ2-7; a weak D match, TRBD2 (5 bases). Germline V lookup: CDR1 SGHTA, CDR2 FQGNSA. The CDR3 length is 14 residues. V gave up 7 bases and J gave up 2 bases, with 15 bases separating them. The CDR3 coding sequence is TGTGCCAGCACCCGGGGAGCAGGTCCCTACGAGCAGTACTTC. Translation gives CASTRGAGPYEQYF.

V and J are TRBV7-9 and TRBJ1-1, with D uncertain. With 1 base removed from V and 7 bases from J, the gap between germline ends came to 10 bases. The germline CDR1 and CDR2 sequences are SEHNR and FQNEAQ (reference sequence). This CDR3 has 13 residues. In nucleotides, the CDR3 is TGTGCCAGCAGCTTAGGAACTCCCTTTGAAGCTTTCTTT. This translates into CASSLGTPFEAFF.

The chain recombines TRBV11-2 with TRBJ1-2; D gene unclear. Germline loops: CDR1 SGHAT, CDR2 FQNNGV. The V and J ends lost 0 bases and 11 bases respectively, with 16 bases between them. The CDR3 has 14 residues. The CDR3 loop is CASSLEGYAGGYTF. The CDR3 DNA reads as TGTGCCAGCAGCTTAGAAGGATATGCGGGTGGTTACACCTTC.

V gene TRBV14 combines with J gene TRBJ1-1; D remains unclear. From germline, CDR1 is SGHDN and CDR2 FVKESK. Trimming left V 5 bases short and J 5 bases short, with 18 bases between. The CDR3 spans 15 residues. The CDR3 is CASSSSGRDRTEAFF. The CDR3 coding sequence is TGTGCCAGCAGCTCCTCGGGTAGGGATCGGACTGAAGCTTTCTTT.

This rearrangement joins TRBV7-6 to TRBJ2-5; D gene unclear. Germline CDR1 SGHVS, CDR2 FNYEAQ. The CDR3 extends over 14 amino acids. Trimming took 3 bases from V and 5 from J, leaving 13 bases between them. The CDR3 spells CASSFLPPIETQYF. DNA of the CDR3: TGTGCCAGCAGCTTTCTACCTCCCATTGAGACCCAGTACTTC.

This clone was seen once. The V and J genes are TRBV5-1 and TRBJ2-2, with 12 bases identical to TRBD2. The V gene end was trimmed by 0 bases and the J gene end by 3 bases; junction bases not matched to a gene: 3. Germline-derived CDR1 and CDR2 are SGHRS and YFSETQ. CDR3 length: 17 residues. CDR3 protein: CASSLDLAGGHTGELFF. In DNA, the CDR3 is TGCGCCAGCAGCTTGGACCTAGCGGGGGGGCACACCGGGGAGCTGTTTTTT.

This chain joins TRBV7-9 and TRBJ1-2; D not certain. V lost 3 bases and J lost 7, with 12 bases in between. There are 13 residues in the CDR3. From germline, CDR1 is SEHNR and CDR2 FQNEAQ (reference sequence). The DNA of the CDR3 is TGTGCCAGCAGCTTCGGGGAGGCGGGTGGCTACACCTTC. It encodes CASSFGEAGGYTF.

This rearrangement joins TRBV29-1 to TRBJ2-5, with 10 bases lining up with TRBD2. Germline CDR1 is SQVTM and CDR2 is ANQGSEA. This CDR3 comprises 13 residues. Trimming removed 6 bases from V and 5 bases from J; junction bases left unmatched: 6. The CDR3 nucleotides read TGCAGCGTGATCCTGACTAGCGGGGAGACCCAGTACTTC. It encodes CSVILTSGETQYF.

The chain employs TRBV29-1 and TRBJ2-7; a weak D match, TRBD2 (6 bases). Per the germline V gene, CDR1 is SQVTM and CDR2 is ANQGSEA. This CDR3 region has 12 residues. V shed 6 bases and J shed 6 bases, with 15 bases lying between them. CDR3 in DNA: TGCAGCGTAGACAAGGGAGGAGGCGAGCAGTACTTC. Its protein product is CSVDKGGGEQYF.

This chain links TRBV11-3 with TRBJ2-7; possibly TRBD2 for D (6 bases). Germline V gives CDR1 SGHNT, CDR2 YENEEA. Trimming left V 3 bases short and J 0 bases short, with 6 bases between. The CDR3 has 13 amino acids. As DNA, the CDR3 is TGTGCCAGCAGCTTGGGGGGCTCCTACGAGCAGTACTTC. It yields the protein CASSLGGSYEQYF. Looking up the rest from reference TRBV11-3 and TRBJ2-7 gives the full variable domain: EAGVVQSPRYKIIEKKQPVAFWCNPISGHNTLYWYLQNLGQGPELLIRYENEEAVDDSQLPKDRFSAERLKGVDSTLKIQPAELGDSAVYLCASSLGGSYEQYFGPGTRLTVT.

The gene calls are TRBV10-2 and TRBJ1-6; maybe TRBD1 (5 bases). The CDR3 sequence is 14 residues long. V was shortened by 8 bases and J by 4 bases, with 12 bases between the two germline ends. Germline assignment: CDR1 WSHSY and CDR2 SAAADI. In DNA, the CDR3 is TGCGCCAGCCGGGACGTTCTTTATAATTCACCCCTCCACTTT. Encoded protein: CASRDVLYNSPLHF.

This clone was picked up one time. The CDR3 region is CAWDQGSGELFF. For the CDR3, the DNA is TGTGCCTGGGACCAGGGGTCCGGGGAGCTGTTTTTT. The chain couples TRBV30 to TRBJ2-2; perhaps TRBD1 as D (6 bases). This CDR3 spans 12 amino acids. Looked up from germline, CDR1 is GTSNPN and CDR2 is SVGIG (reference sequence). Between the trimmed V and J ends, which lost 5 bases and 6 bases, there was a span of 10 bases.

A single count supports this clone. V and J are TRBV5-1 and TRBJ1-1; no definite D call. V lost 1 base and J 4 bases, leaving 11 bases between the germline ends. Germline assignment: CDR1 SGHRS and CDR2 YFSETQ. This CDR3 has 14 amino acids. The CDR3 spells CASSLSGYPTEAFF. CDR3 nucleotides: TGCGCCAGCAGCTTGTCCGGCTATCCCACTGAAGCTTTCTTT.

CDR3 loop: CASEKVAGTNYGYTF. CDR3 coding DNA: TGTGCCAGCGAAAAAGTGGCAGGGACTAACTATGGCTACACCTTC. This chain uses TRBV7-9 with TRBJ1-2; D perhaps matches TRBD1 (5 bases). Germline CDR1 reads SEHNR; CDR2 reads FQNEAQ (reference sequence). Trimming cost V 8 bases and J 0 bases, with 16 bases left between them. CDR3 size: 15 residues.

This clone was counted a few times. V gene TRBV4-1 combines with J gene TRBJ2-1, with 11 bases lining up with TRBD2. The CDR3 covers 17 residues. From germline, CDR1 is MGHRA and CDR2 YSYEKL. V gave up 3 bases and J gave up 5 bases; unmatched junction bases: 9. The chain's CDR3 is CASSQSPGTSGNNEQFF. The CDR3 nucleotides are TGCGCCAGCAGCCAGAGCCCCGGGACTAGCGGAAACAATGAGCAGTTCTTC.

J is TRBJ2-7 and V is TRBV5-1; 9 bases fit TRBD1. J gave up 7 bases and V 0 bases, and 8 bases lay outside the gene matches. The CDR3 sequence is 15 residues long. CDR1 SGHRS and CDR2 YFSETQ come from the germline V gene. The CDR3 loop reads CASSLEGDRVREQYF. The CDR3 DNA is TGCGCCAGCAGCTTGGAGGGGGACAGGGTTCGTGAGCAGTACTTC.

This chain connects TRBV2 to TRBJ1-4; 9 nucleotides match TRBD1. Germline CDR1 and CDR2: SNHLY and FYNNEI. The CDR3 has 14 residues. V lost 4 bases and J lost 6; bases outside the gene matches: 3. The CDR3 spells CASSAGTGYEKLFF. CDR3 coding DNA: TGTGCCAGCAGTGCGGGGACAGGGTATGAAAAACTGTTTTTT.

CDR3: CASSIARVRDEKLFF. CDR3 DNA: TGTGCCAGTAGTATTGCCAGGGTCCGGGATGAAAAACTGTTTTTT. The genes are TRBV19 and TRBJ1-4; a possible D gene is TRBD1 (5 bases). V lost 3 bases and J lost 6, with 14 bases in between. The CDR3 consists of 15 residues. Per germline, CDR1 LNHDA and CDR2 SQIVND (reference sequence).

The V and J genes are TRBV18 and TRBJ1-1; TRBD1 is a possible D gene (6 bases). Germline CDR1 and CDR2: KGHSH and LQKENI. This CDR3 has 15 residues. Trimming took 6 bases from V and 4 from J, leaving 18 bases between them. The CDR3 sequence: CASSEGGRGITEAFF. In nucleotides, the CDR3 is TGTGCCAGCTCTGAGGGGGGGCGCGGGATCACTGAAGCTTTCTTT.